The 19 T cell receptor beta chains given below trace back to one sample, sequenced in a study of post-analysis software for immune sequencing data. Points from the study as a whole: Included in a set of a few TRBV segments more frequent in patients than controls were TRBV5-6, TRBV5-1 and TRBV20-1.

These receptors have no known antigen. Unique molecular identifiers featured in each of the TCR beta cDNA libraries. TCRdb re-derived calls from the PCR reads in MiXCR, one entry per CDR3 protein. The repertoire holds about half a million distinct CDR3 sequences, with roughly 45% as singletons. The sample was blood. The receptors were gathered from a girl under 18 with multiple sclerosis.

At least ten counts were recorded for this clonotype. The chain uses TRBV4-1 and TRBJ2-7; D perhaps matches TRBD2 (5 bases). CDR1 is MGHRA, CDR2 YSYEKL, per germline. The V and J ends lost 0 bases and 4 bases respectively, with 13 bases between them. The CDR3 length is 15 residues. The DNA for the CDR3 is TGCGCCAGCAGCCAAGAGAAGACAAGGAGGTACGAGCAGTACTTC. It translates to CASSQEKTRRYEQYF.

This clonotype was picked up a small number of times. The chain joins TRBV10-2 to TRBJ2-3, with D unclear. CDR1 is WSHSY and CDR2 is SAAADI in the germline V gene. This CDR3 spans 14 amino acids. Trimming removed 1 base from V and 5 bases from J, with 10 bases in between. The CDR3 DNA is TGCGCCAGCAGTGAGTATGTTCTGGGAGATACGCAGTATTTT. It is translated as CASSEYVLGDTQYF.

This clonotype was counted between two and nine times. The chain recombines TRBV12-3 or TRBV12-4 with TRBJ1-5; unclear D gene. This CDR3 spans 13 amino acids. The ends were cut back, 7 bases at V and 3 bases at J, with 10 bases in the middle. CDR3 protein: CASTRGLNQPQHF. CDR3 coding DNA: TGTGCCAGCACTCGAGGCCTCAATCAGCCCCAGCATTTT.

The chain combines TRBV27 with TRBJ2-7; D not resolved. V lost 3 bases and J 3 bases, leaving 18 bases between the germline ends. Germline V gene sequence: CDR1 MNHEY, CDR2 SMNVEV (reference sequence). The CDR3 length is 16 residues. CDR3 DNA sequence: TGTGCCAGCAGTTTTAGTTCAGCGACGGAATTCTACGAGCAGTACTTC. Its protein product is CASSFSSATEFYEQYF.

The DNA for the CDR3 is TGTGCCAGCAGCTTAGTCGGGACAGCTCTTGAGACCCAGTACTTC. Protein sequence: CASSLVGTALETQYF. V gene TRBV7-3 combines with J gene TRBJ2-5, with TRBD1 matching over 7 bases. The germline CDR1 and CDR2 sequences are SGHTA and FQGTGA. This CDR3 is built from 15 residues. V trimming: 2 bases; J trimming: 5 bases; junction bases outside the gene matches: 8. The full variable domain, in which reference TRBV7-3 and TRBJ2-5 provide the parts outside the CDR3, is GAGVSQTPSNKVTEKGKYVELRCDPISGHTALYWYRQSLGQGPEFLIYFQGTGAADDSGLPNDRFFAVRPEGSVSTLKIQRTERGDSAVYLCASSLVGTALETQYFGPGTRLLVL.

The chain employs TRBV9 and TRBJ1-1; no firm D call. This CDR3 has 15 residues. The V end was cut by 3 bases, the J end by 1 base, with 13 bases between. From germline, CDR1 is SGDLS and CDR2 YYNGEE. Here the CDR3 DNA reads TGTGCCAGCAGCGCCGCACAGCTCCCGAACACTGAAGCTTTCTTT. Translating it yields CASSAAQLPNTEAFF.

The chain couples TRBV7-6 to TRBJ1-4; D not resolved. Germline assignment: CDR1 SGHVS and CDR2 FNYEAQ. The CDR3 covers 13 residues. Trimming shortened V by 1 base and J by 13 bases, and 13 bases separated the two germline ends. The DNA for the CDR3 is TGTGCCAGCAGCTTAGGTTCTGACTGGGGACTGTTTTTT. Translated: CASSLGSDWGLFF.

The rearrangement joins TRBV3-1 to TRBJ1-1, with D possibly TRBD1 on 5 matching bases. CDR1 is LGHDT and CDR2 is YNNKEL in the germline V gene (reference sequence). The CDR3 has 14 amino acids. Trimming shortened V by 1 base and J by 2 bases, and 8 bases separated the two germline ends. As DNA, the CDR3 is TGTGCCAGCAGCCAAGGGGACGCAAACACTGAAGCTTTCTTT. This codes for CASSQGDANTEAFF.

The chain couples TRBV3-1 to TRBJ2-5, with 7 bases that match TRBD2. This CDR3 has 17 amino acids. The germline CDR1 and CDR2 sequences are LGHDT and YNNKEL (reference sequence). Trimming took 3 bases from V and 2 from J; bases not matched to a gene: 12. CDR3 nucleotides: TGTGCCAGCAGCCATCTTCCCGATGCAGCGGGACAAGAGACCCAGTACTTC. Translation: CASSHLPDAAGQETQYF.

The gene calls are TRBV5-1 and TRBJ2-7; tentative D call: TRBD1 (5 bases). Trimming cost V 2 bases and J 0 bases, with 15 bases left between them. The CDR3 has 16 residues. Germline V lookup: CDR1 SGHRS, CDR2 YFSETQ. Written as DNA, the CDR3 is TGCGCCAGCAGCTTATCCCTTGGACACGACTCCTACGAGCAGTACTTC. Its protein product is CASSLSLGHDSYEQYF.

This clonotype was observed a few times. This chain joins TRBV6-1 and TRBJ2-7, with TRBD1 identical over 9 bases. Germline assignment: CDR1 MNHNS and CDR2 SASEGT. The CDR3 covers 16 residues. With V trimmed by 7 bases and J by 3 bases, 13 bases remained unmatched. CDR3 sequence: CASNLGQGWAFYEQYF. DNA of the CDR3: TGTGCCAGCAACTTGGGACAGGGCTGGGCATTCTACGAGCAGTACTTC.

The CDR3 reads CASSRTDMNTEAFF. The CDR3 DNA reads as TGTGCCAGCAGCCGGACGGACATGAACACTGAAGCTTTCTTT. V usage is TRBV3-1 and J usage is TRBJ1-1, with a weak D call TRBD1 (5 bases). V was cut by 4 bases and J by 0 bases, with 9 bases left in between. CDR3 length equals 14 residues. Germline assignment: CDR1 LGHDT and CDR2 YNNKEL (reference sequence).

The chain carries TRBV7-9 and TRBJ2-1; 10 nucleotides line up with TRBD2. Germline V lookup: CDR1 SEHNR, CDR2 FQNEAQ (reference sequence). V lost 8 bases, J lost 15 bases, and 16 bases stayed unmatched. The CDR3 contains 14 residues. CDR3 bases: TGTGCCAGCCGGAGGACTAGCGGAAACAATGAACGGTTCTTC. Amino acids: CASRRTSGNNERFF.

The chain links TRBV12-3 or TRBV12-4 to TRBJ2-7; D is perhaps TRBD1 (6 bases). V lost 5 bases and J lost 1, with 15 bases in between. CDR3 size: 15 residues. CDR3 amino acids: CASSARDTLSYEQYF. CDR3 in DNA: TGTGCCAGCAGTGCTCGGGACACTTTGTCCTACGAGCAGTACTTC.

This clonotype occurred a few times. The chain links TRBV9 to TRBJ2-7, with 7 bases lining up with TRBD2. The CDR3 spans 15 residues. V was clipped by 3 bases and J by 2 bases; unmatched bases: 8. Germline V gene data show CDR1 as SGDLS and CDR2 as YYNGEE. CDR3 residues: CASSAASGAPYEQYF. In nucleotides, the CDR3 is TGTGCCAGCAGCGCGGCGAGCGGGGCCCCCTACGAGCAGTACTTC.

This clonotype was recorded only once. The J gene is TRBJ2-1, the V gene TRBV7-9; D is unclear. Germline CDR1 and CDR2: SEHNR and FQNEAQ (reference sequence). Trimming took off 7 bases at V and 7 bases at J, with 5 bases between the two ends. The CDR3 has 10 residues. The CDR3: CASIGNEQFF. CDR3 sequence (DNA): TGTGCCAGCATCGGGAATGAGCAGTTCTTC.

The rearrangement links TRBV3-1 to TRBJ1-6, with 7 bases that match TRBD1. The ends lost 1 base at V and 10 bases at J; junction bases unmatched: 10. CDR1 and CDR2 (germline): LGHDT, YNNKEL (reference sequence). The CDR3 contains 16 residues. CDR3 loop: CASSQAGTASRSPLHF. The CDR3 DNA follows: TGTGCCAGCAGCCAAGCAGGGACAGCAAGTCGCTCACCCCTCCACTTT.

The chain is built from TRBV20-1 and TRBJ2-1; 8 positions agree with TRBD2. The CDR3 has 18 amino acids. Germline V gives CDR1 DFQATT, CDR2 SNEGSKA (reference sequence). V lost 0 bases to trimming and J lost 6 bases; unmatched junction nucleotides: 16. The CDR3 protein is CSARDNSPSSGSSNEQFF. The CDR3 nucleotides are TGCAGTGCTAGAGATAACTCTCCGTCCAGCGGGAGTTCCAATGAGCAGTTCTTC.

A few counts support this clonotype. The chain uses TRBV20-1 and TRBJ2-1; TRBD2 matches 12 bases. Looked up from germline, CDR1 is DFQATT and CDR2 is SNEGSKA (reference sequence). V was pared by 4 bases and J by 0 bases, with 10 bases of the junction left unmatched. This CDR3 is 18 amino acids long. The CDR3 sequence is CSATYPGLAGISYNEQFF. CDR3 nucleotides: TGCAGTGCTACCTACCCGGGACTAGCGGGTATCTCCTACAATGAGCAGTTCTTC.